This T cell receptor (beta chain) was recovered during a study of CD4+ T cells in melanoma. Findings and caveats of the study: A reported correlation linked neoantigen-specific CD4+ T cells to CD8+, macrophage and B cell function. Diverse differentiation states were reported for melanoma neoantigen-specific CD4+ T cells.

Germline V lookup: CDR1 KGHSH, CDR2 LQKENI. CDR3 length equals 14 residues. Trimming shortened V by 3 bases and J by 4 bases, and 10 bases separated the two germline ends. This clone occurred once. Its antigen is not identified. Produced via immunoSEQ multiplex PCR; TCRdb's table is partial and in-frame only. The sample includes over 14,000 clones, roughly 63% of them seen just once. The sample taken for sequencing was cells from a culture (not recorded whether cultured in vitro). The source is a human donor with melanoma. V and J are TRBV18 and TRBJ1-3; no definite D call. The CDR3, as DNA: TGTGCCAGCTCACCCTCCCCCCAGGGAAACACCATATATTTT. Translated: CASSPSPQGNTIYF. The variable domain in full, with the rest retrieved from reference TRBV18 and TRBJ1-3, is NAGVMQNPRHLVRRRGQEARLRCSPMKGHSHVYWYRQLPEEGLKFMVYLQKENIIDESGMPKERFSAEFPKEGPSILRIQQVVRGDSAAYFCASSPSPQGNTIYFGEGSWLTVV.